This T cell receptor beta chain was recovered during a study of T cells after yellow fever vaccination (dated by TCRdb to the late 2010s). For the wider study: The SMART-Seq v4 Ultra Low Input RNA kit was used to prepare libraries from fractions with low cell numbers. Bulk TCR alpha and beta repertoires were sequenced longitudinally to track T-cell clones before and after primary and booster YFV17D yellow fever vaccination. The cohort comprised two healthy male donors, one aged 18 to 30 and one aged 30 to 40 years. Blood was drawn at multiple timepoints before and after primary and secondary immunization, with bulk PBMC replicates and cell subsets isolated.

Broad study findings and their caveats: A small share of clonotypes was detected in both CD4 and CD8 compartments, with the overlap likely arising from convergent recombination. Computational filtering was required because FACS-sorted repertoires could contain abundant contaminating clonotypes from the bulk population. After the booster, most clones that had expanded after primary vaccination were detected again (approximately 96% of CD4 and around nine tenths of CD8), suggesting broad maintenance of memory. Because the study included only a couple of donors, the extent to which the findings can be generalized is limited. Compared with the primary T-cell response, the secondary T-cell response was weaker but faster, peaking on day 5 rather than day 15.

For this clonotype: The antigen this receptor binds is unknown. Per-base quality was not reported, and no clone a single base away is much larger than it.

The CDR3 numbers 17 residues from cysteine through phenylalanine. CDR3 DNA only is kept here, 51 bases in frame from base 1. V loses 6 bases, J loses 6 bases, and the germline ends lie 24 bases apart. CDR1 and CDR2 were assigned from the germline V gene (reference sequence) as SEHNR and FQNEAQ. What this sample's treatment or condition label stands for: live attenuated yellow fever vaccine strain. At each blood-draw timepoint, two biological replicates of bulk PBMCs were obtained. A standard Ficoll-Paque protocol was used to isolate PBMCs from peripheral blood. RNA was extracted with TriZol from bulk PBMCs, CD4 and CD8 fractions, and dextramer-positive and dextramer-negative fractions. Synthesis of TCR cDNA relied on 5'RACE template switching, a step that introduced a universal primer site along with unique molecular identifiers. cDNA synthesis was primed from both the TCR alpha and TCR beta constant segments. Two PCR steps were used to amplify libraries, with sample barcodes and sequencing adapters being added in the second step. Sequencing of libraries was done on Illumina HiSeq 2500 (2x100 bp) or NovaSeq (2x150 bp). As for the original processing: Demultiplexing of reads and collapsing into UMI consensus sequences were performed with MIGEC, and V(D)J alignment was carried out with MiXCR. Clonotypes responding to the vaccine were identified with edgeR on replicate PBMC samples, with the criteria of FDR below 0.01 and a log2 fold change above 5 up to day 15. Bulk clonotypes were assigned CD4 or CD8 identity according to which sequenced CD4 or CD8 repertoire held them at higher abundance. In-frame beta chains were kept once TCRdb had trimmed the public reads at Q25 with fastp and called clones with MiXCR. Every entry covers one CDR3 protein and lists the most common genes and DNA from its rows. The V and J calls reflect TCRdb's pipeline rather than the authors' work. Here the sample has some 600,000 distinct CDR3 sequences; around an eighth occur a single time. Of the sample, 14% to 15% falls within the top ten clones.

The specimen was PBMCs, collected on the day of the yellow fever booster vaccination. The receptor was isolated from a man aged 25-40 years who received the YFV17D yellow fever vaccine. Recombination joined TRBV7-9 with TRBJ2-1; the D gene is possibly TRBD2, with 5 bases matching. The bases are TGTGCCAGCAGTCAAAGCGGTGTGTCTAGAAGGAGCAATGAGCAGTTCTTC. Its amino acids are CASSQSGVSRRSNEQFF.